The 15 T cell receptor beta chains in this list originate from one sample, sequenced in a study of cytomegalovirus exposure and HLA in healthy donors. PCR amplification relied on 60 Vbeta primers (plus 13 Jbeta primers). The table came from immunoSEQ multiplex PCR; TCRdb's copy has only in-frame clones and leaves some out. The repertoire consists of around 50,000 clones, with around 83% occurring once and the leading ten covering about 1.5%. The sample taken for sequencing was PBMCs. These receptors originate from a man between 35 and 55 years old in good health and CMV-seronegative.

The rearrangement uses TRBV4-1 and TRBJ2-2; possible D gene TRBD1, 6 bases. V lost 1 base, J lost 7 bases, and 22 bases lay in between. From germline, CDR1 is MGHRA and CDR2 YSYEKL. CDR3 size: 18 residues. CDR3 amino acids: CASSQVVVRQGNVGELFF. The CDR3 nucleotides are TGCGCCAGCAGCCAAGTGGTGGTAAGGCAGGGGAACGTCGGGGAGCTGTTTTTT.

V gene TRBV19 combines with J gene TRBJ2-1, with TRBD1 as a possible D gene (6 bases). The CDR3 is 21 residues long. Per the germline V gene, CDR1 is LNHDA and CDR2 is SQIVND (reference sequence). Trimming took 3 bases from V and 0 from J, leaving 27 bases between them. The CDR3 sequence: CASSISTVDRRAKPSYNEQFF. In DNA, the CDR3 is TGTGCCAGTAGTATCTCTACTGTGGACAGACGTGCAAAACCCTCCTACAATGAGCAGTTCTTC.

The chain has TRBV7-9 and TRBJ1-3; D is ambiguous. The germline V and J ends were trimmed by 2 bases and 0 bases, with 17 bases remaining between them. Germline CDR1 SEHNR, CDR2 FQNEAQ (reference sequence). The CDR3 extends over 18 amino acids. Here the CDR3 reads CASSLNTDTTNSGNTIYF. The CDR3, as DNA: TGTGCCAGCAGCTTAAATACGGATACTACGAACTCTGGAAACACCATATATTTT. The variable domain in full, with the rest retrieved from reference TRBV7-9 and TRBJ1-3, is DTGVSQNPRHKITKRGQNVTFRCDPISEHNRLYWYRQTLGQGPEFLTYFQNEAQLEKSRLLSDRFSAERPKGSFSTLEIQRTEQGDSAMYLCASSLNTDTTNSGNTIYFGEGSWLTVV.

This clone was observed a few times. The rearrangement links TRBV5-4 to TRBJ2-1, with D uncertain. This CDR3 contains 16 residues. V gave up 1 base and J gave up 10 bases, with 21 bases separating them. Germline-derived CDR1 and CDR2 are SGHNT and YYREEE (reference sequence). The CDR3 DNA reads TGTGCCAGCAGCTTGAGCCAGCGTCCGGTCGTATTCGAGCAGTTCTTC. Its translation: CASSLSQRPVVFEQFF.

The chain couples TRBV7-6 to TRBJ2-3; 11 nucleotides align to TRBD2. V was pared by 1 base and J by 6 bases, with 6 bases of the junction left unmatched. From germline, CDR1 is SGHVS and CDR2 FNYEAQ. This CDR3 comprises 16 residues. CDR3 protein: CASSLGSGGAVDTQYF. The CDR3 DNA reads TGTGCCAGCAGCTTAGGTAGCGGGGGGGCCGTGGATACGCAGTATTTT. The full variable domain, its missing parts supplied by reference TRBV7-6 and TRBJ2-3, is GAGVSQSPRYKVTKRGQDVALRCDPISGHVSLYWYRQALGQGPEFLTYFNYEAQQDKSGLPNDRFSAERPEGSISTLTIQRTEQRDSAMYRCASSLGSGGAVDTQYFGPGTRLTVL.

The rearrangement joins TRBV27 to TRBJ2-2, with 7 positions matching TRBD1. The CDR3 sequence is 15 residues long. CDR1 and CDR2 from the germline V gene are MNHEY and SMNVEV (reference sequence). The junction had 4 bases not matched to a gene; V was cut back by 2 bases and J by 4 bases. The CDR3 bases are TGTGCCAGCAGTTTAGAGGGGGCGAGCACCGGGGAGCTGTTTTTT. Its translation is CASSLEGASTGELFF.

The rearrangement uses TRBV4-3 and TRBJ2-2; 11 bases line up with TRBD2. The CDR3 is made up of 15 amino acids. CDR1 LGHNA and CDR2 YSLEER come from the germline V gene. V dropped 1 base and J dropped 8; count of bases not matched to a gene: 3. For the CDR3, the DNA is TGCGCCAGCAGCCAAGCCCTAGCGGGGGGTGGGGAGCTGTTTTTT. Translation: CASSQALAGGGELFF.

V is TRBV7-2 and J is TRBJ1-5; D not resolved. Trimming took off 2 bases at V and 9 bases at J, with 8 bases between the two ends. Per the germline V gene, CDR1 is SGHTA and CDR2 is FQGNSA. The CDR3 runs 12 residues. This chain's CDR3 is CASSLSVWPQHF. CDR3 in DNA: TGTGCCAGCAGCTTAAGCGTGTGGCCCCAGCATTTT. The full variable domain, completed using reference TRBV7-2 and TRBJ1-5, is GAGVSQSPSNKVTEKGKDVELRCDPISGHTALYWYRQSLGQGLEFLIYFQGNSAPDKSGLPSDRFSAERTGGSVSTLTIQRTQQEDSAVYLCASSLSVWPQHFGDGTRLSIL.

The rearrangement joins TRBV5-6 to TRBJ2-2; D possibly corresponds to TRBD1 (5 bases). The V gene lost 5 bases and the J gene lost 4 bases, with 15 bases spanning the gap. The CDR3 covers 15 residues. Germline V gene sequence: CDR1 SGHDT, CDR2 YYEEEE. CDR3 bases: TGTGCCAGCAGTTATACTCAGGGAATCACCGGGGAGCTGTTTTTT. It codes for CASSYTQGITGELFF.

V is TRBV6-5 and J is TRBJ1-5; 7 bases align to TRBD1. The CDR3 sequence is 15 residues long. The germline V gene has CDR1 MNHEY and CDR2 SVGAGI. J lost 0 bases, V lost 4 bases, and 3 bases had no gene match. DNA for the CDR3: TGTGCCAGCAGTTGGGACAGCCGTAGCAATCAGCCCCAGCATTTT. Residues: CASSWDSRSNQPQHF.

The V call is TRBV5-8, the J call TRBJ1-5; 12 bases map to TRBD1. Trimming at V came to 4 bases and at J to 4 bases, leaving 9 bases not matched to a gene. Germline V gene lookup returns CDR1 SGHTS and CDR2 YDEGEE. This CDR3 comprises 17 residues. The CDR3 sequence is CASSPGTGGAGNQPQHF. DNA of the CDR3: TGTGCCAGCAGCCCCGGGACAGGGGGCGCAGGGAATCAGCCCCAGCATTTT.

The chain is built from TRBV4-3 and TRBJ1-2; 7 bases fit TRBD1. Trimming at V came to 2 bases and at J to 6 bases, leaving 12 bases not matched to a gene. Germline CDR1 reads LGHNA; CDR2 reads YSLEER. The CDR3 totals 16 residues. The CDR3 DNA follows: TGCGCCAGCAGCCAACAGGGGGACCTGGGGTTTGATGGCTACACCTTC. This codes for CASSQQGDLGFDGYTF.

The chain employs TRBV2 and TRBJ2-5; 10 bases are shared with TRBD1. V lost 3 bases to trimming and J lost 5 bases; unmatched junction nucleotides: 9. The CDR3 runs to 16 residues. CDR1 is SNHLY, CDR2 FYNNEI, per germline. The CDR3 loop is CASSDGRQGARETQYF. The CDR3 DNA is TGTGCCAGCAGTGACGGGAGACAGGGGGCGCGTGAGACCCAGTACTTC. Variable domain in full (rest from reference TRBV2 and TRBJ2-5): EPEVTQTPSHQVTQMGQEVILRCVPISNHLYFYWYRQILGQKVEFLVSFYNNEISEKSEIFDDQFSVERPDGSNFTLKIRSTKLEDSAMYFCASSDGRQGARETQYFGPGTRLLVL.

This clone was seen more than once but under ten times. This chain joins TRBV28 and TRBJ1-1; no firm D call. CDR3 length: 13 amino acids. Trimming removed 5 bases at V and 5 bases at J, with 12 bases between. Germline V gives CDR1 MDHEN, CDR2 SYDVKM. CDR3 sequence reads: CASSRAGRTEAFF. DNA for the CDR3: TGTGCCAGCAGTCGGGCCGGGAGGACTGAAGCTTTCTTT.

The gene calls are TRBV7-9 and TRBJ1-1; TRBD1 agrees at 8 bases. This CDR3 is 17 amino acids long. The V gene end was trimmed by 5 bases and the J gene end by 0 bases; junction bases not matched to a gene: 11. The germline gives CDR1 SEHNR, CDR2 FQNEAQ (reference sequence). As DNA, the CDR3 is TGTGCCAGCAGCCCGGGCGACAGGGGCATTATGAACACTGAAGCTTTCTTT. This translates into CASSPGDRGIMNTEAFF.